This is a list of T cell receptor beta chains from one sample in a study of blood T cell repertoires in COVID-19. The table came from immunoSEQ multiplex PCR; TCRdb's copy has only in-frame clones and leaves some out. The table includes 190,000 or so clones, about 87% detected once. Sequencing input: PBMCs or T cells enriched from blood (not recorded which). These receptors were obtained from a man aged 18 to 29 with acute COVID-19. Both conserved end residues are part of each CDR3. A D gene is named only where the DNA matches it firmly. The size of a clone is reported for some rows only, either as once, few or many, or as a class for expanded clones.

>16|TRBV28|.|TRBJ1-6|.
TGTGCCAGCCAACAGGGTGGGATTGGCAAGAATTCACCCCTCCACTTT
CASQQGGIGKNSPLHF
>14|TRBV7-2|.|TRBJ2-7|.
TGTGCCAGCAGCTTAGCGGACACCTCCTACGAGCAGTACTTC
CASSLADTSYEQYF
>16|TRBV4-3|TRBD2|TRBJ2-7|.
TGCGCCAGCAGCCAAGACAGGGGACTAGCGGGATTCGAGCAGTACTTC
CASSQDRGLAGFEQYF
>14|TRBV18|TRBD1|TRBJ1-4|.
TGTGCCAGCTCACCGACAGGGGGTAATGAAAAACTGTTTTTT
CASSPTGGNEKLFF
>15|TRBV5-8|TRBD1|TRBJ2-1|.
TGTGCCAGCAGCTCAGGGGGCAGCTCCTACAATGAGCAGTTCTTC
CASSSGGSSYNEQFF
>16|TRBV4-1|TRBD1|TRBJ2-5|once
TGCGCCAGCAGCCACCTGCAGGGACAGGGGAAGGAGACCCAGTACTTC
CASSHLQGQGKETQYF
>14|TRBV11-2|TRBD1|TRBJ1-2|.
TGTGCCAGCAGCCAACAACAGGGGGCCGGTGGCTACACCTTC
CASSQQQGAGGYTF
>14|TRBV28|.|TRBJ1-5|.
TGTGCCAGTTTTGGGACAAGGGATTATCAGCCCCAGCATTTT
CASFGTRDYQPQHF
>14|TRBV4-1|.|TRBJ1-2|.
TGCGCCAGCAGCCAAGATCAGGTGTTCTATGGCTACACCTTC
CASSQDQVFYGYTF
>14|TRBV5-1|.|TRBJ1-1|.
TGCGCCAGCGCAACCACAGGCAGTGTCACTGAAGCTTTCTTT
CASATTGSVTEAFF
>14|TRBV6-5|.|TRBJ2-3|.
TGTGCCAGCAGTTACGGACTACAGGCAGATACGCAGTATTTT
CASSYGLQADTQYF
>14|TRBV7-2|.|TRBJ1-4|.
TGTGCCAGCAGCTTAGCGAGTGGGCATGAAAAACTGTTTTTT
CASSLASGHEKLFF
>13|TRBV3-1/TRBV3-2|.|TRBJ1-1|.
TGTGCCAGCAGCCAAGACGCGAGGACTGAAGCTTTCTTT
CASSQDARTEAFF
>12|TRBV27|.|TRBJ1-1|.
TGTGCCACCAGCCTGGGGGGGACTGAAGCTTTCTTT
CATSLGGTEAFF
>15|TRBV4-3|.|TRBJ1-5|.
TGCGCCAGCAGCCAAGGTCCCCGTAGCGATCAGCCCCAGCATTTT
CASSQGPRSDQPQHF
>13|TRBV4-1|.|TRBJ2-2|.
TGCGCCAGCAGCAAAACAGGGCCCGGGGAGCTGTTTTTT
CASSKTGPGELFF
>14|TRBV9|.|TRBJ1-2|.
TGTGCCAGCAGCGGGGGGCGGACCCCCTATGGCTACACCTTC
CASSGGRTPYGYTF
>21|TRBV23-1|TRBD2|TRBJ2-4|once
TGCGCCAGCACCTCTTCGGGGGCAGGACTAGCGGGAGAAGGGGCCAAAAACATTCAGTACTTC
CASTSSGAGLAGEGAKNIQYF
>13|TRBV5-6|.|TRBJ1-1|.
TGTGCCAGCAGCGTCAAAGTGGGCGCTGAAGCTTTCTTT
CASSVKVGAEAFF
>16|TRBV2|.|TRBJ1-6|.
TGTGCCAGCAGTGATGGGCCTCGGTCCTATAATTCACCCCTCCACTTT
CASSDGPRSYNSPLHF
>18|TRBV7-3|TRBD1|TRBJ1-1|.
TGTGCCAGCAGCCCATCGACAGGGGTTGTAGCAGGGAACACTGAAGCTTTCTTT
CASSPSTGVVAGNTEAFF
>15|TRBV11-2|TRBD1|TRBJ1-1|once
TGTGCCAGCAGCCTCTCCGGACAGGGGGCTACTGAAGCTTTCTTT
CASSLSGQGATEAFF
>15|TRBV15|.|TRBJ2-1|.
TGTGCCACCAGCAGAGGGAGACAGTCCTACAATGAGCAGTTCTTC
CATSRGRQSYNEQFF
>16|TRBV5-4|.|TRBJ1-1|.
TGTGCCAGCAGCTTGAAGAAATGGGGGGGTAACGCTGAAGCTTTCTTT
CASSLKKWGGNAEAFF
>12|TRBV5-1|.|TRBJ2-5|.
TGCGCCAGCAGCCAGTACCAAGAGACCCAGTACTTC
CASSQYQETQYF
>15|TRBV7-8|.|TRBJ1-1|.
TGTGCCAGCAGCTTTAACCCCGGGGAGAACACTGAAGCTTTCTTT
CASSFNPGENTEAFF
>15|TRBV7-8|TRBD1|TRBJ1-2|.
TGTGCCAGCAGCTTAGTAACAGGGGGGAACTATGGCTACACCTTC
CASSLVTGGNYGYTF
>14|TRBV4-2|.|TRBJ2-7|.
TGTGCCAGCAGCGTTCACCGAGGGAACTACGAGCAGTACTTC
CASSVHRGNYEQYF
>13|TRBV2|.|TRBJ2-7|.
TGTGCCAGCAGTGTAGAGGGCCCATACGAGCAGTACTTC
CASSVEGPYEQYF
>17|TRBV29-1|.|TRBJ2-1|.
TGCAGCGTTGACGAGCGTAGTAGCGAGAGCTCCTACAATGAGCAGTTCTTC
CSVDERSSESSYNEQFF
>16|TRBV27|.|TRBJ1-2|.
TGTGCCAGCAGCTTAATTGTCGGGTCCGCTAACTATGGCTACACCTTC
CASSLIVGSANYGYTF
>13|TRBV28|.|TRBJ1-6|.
TGTGCCAGCAGTCCCAGGGATACTTCACCCCTCCACTTT
CASSPRDTSPLHF
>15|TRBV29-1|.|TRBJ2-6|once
TGCAGCGTTGAGGAGAGGCAGACTGGGGCCAACGTCCTGACTTTC
CSVEERQTGANVLTF
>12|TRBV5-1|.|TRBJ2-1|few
TGCGCCAGCAGCATCCTAGCGAATGAGCAGTTCTTC
CASSILANEQFF
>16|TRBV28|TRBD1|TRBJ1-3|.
TGTGCCAGCAGTCCCCTGGGACAGGGCTCTGGAAACACCATATATTTT
CASSPLGQGSGNTIYF
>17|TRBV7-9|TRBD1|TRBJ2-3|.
TGTGCCAGCACACCGGGACAGGGCTTCGGTCTGACAGATACGCAGTATTTT
CASTPGQGFGLTDTQYF
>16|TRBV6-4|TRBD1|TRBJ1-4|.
TGTGCCAGCAGAACCAAAGGCCAGACAGGGTGTGAAAAACTGTTTTTT
CASRTKGQTGCEKLFF
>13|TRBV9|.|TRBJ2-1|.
TGTGCCAGCAGCGACAGTACCTTAGACGAGCAGTTCTTC
CASSDSTLDEQFF
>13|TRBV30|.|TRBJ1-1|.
TGTGCCAGACGGTCTGCTGGGGCTCTTGAAGCTTTCTTT
CARRSAGALEAFF
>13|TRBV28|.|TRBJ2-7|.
TGTGCCAGCAGTTACACGATCTCCTACGAGCAGTACTTC
CASSYTISYEQYF